The next 30 T cell receptor beta chains were all read from a single sample in a study of shared clonotypes between healthy human individuals. Repertoires were generated with immunoSEQ multiplex PCR, while TCRdb's copy carries only in-frame clones and drops some. The sample shows 450,000 to 500,000 clones, around 85% of them seen only once. The specimen sequenced was PBMCs. These receptors originate from a woman aged 40-49 years in good health. Some clones in this sample may be carry-over from other donors' samples.

This clone was recorded only once. The rearrangement joins TRBV7-9 to TRBJ1-3; 7 bases fit TRBD1. The CDR3 is made up of 19 amino acids. Trimming took 3 bases from V and 1 from J; bases not matched to a gene: 15. Germline V gene lookup returns CDR1 SEHNR and CDR2 FQNEAQ (reference sequence). The CDR3 reads CASSLTGTASASSGNTIYF. The CDR3 bases are TGTGCCAGCAGCTTGACCGGGACAGCCAGCGCCTCATCTGGAAACACCATATATTTT.

The chain recombines TRBV29-1 with TRBJ2-5; maybe TRBD2 (6 bases). CDR3 length: 12 amino acids. Germline CDR1 is SQVTM and CDR2 is ANQGSEA. Trimming cost V 7 bases and J 11 bases, with 20 bases left between them. The CDR3 loop reads CSAGDGGYEQYF. The CDR3 bases are TGCAGCGCGGGGGACGGGGGATACGAACAGTACTTC.

V gene TRBV4-3 combines with J gene TRBJ2-1; TRBD1 is a possible D gene (6 bases). The CDR3 length is 17 residues. V was trimmed by 3 bases and J by 0 bases, leaving 15 bases between them. Germline V gene lookup returns CDR1 LGHNA and CDR2 YSLEER. CDR3 protein: CASSQARTAPSYNEQFF. In DNA form, the CDR3 reads TGCGCCAGCAGCCAGGCCCGGACAGCTCCCTCCTACAATGAGCAGTTCTTC.

The rearrangement joins TRBV27 to TRBJ1-1, with D maybe TRBD1 (5 bases). V was cut by 5 bases and J by 6 bases, with 25 bases left in between. Germline V gives CDR1 MNHEY, CDR2 SMNVEV (reference sequence). There are 17 residues in the CDR3. CDR3 residues: CASSKSTGLGSLAEAFF. The CDR3 DNA sequence: TGTGCCAGCAGTAAATCAACAGGTTTGGGGAGCCTGGCTGAAGCTTTCTTT.

As for this clone: At one end, the junction sequence differs from germline, possibly due to a read error. The CDR3 reads CAGSLGSANEKLFF. The CDR3 region has the DNA TGTGCCGGTAGTTTAGGGTCGGCTAATGAAAAACTGTTTTTT. The chain carries TRBV19 and TRBJ1-4; D is unresolved. Germline values: CDR1 LNHDA, CDR2 SQIVND (reference sequence). This CDR3 region has 14 residues.

The rearrangement uses TRBV7-3 and TRBJ2-1; 7 bases match TRBD1. Looked up from germline, CDR1 is SGHTA and CDR2 is FQGTGA. V lost 4 bases to trimming and J lost 7 bases; unmatched junction nucleotides: 1. CDR3 length equals 12 residues. In nucleotides, the CDR3 is TGTGCCAGCAGCTCGACAGGGAATGAGCAGTTCTTC. Translating gives CASSSTGNEQFF.

A remark on this clone: This likely stems from a read error, as it lies one base from a far larger clone. V and J are TRBV19 and TRBJ1-1; no firm D call. The CDR3 is 14 amino acids. The germline V gene encodes CDR1 LNHDA and CDR2 SQIVND (reference sequence). The V end was cut by 8 bases, the J end by 2 bases, with 15 bases between. The CDR3: CASGIPGINTEAFF. The CDR3, as DNA: TGTGCCAGTGGGATACCGGGGATCAACACTGAAGCTTTCTTT.

The rearrangement links TRBV4-3 to TRBJ1-1; perhaps TRBD1 as D (6 bases). Germline V lookup: CDR1 LGHNA, CDR2 YSLEER. The CDR3 has 14 residues. Trimming took off 5 bases at V and 0 bases at J, with 10 bases between the two ends. CDR3 DNA sequence: TGCGCCAGCAGCGCGGCAGGGGTGAACACTGAAGCTTTCTTT. Its translation is CASSAAGVNTEAFF.

The J gene is TRBJ2-7, the V gene TRBV28; a weak D match, TRBD2 (5 bases). The CDR3 sequence is 14 residues long. The V and J ends lost 6 bases and 6 bases respectively, with 18 bases between them. CDR1 is MDHEN, CDR2 SYDVKM, per germline. The CDR3: CASSLLIGLSEQYF. CDR3 sequence (DNA): TGTGCCAGCAGCCTCCTTATAGGACTCTCCGAGCAGTACTTC.

This chain uses TRBV5-1 with TRBJ1-1; 8 nucleotides align to TRBD1. Germline values: CDR1 SGHRS, CDR2 YFSETQ. V dropped 2 bases and J dropped 2; count of bases not matched to a gene: 2. The CDR3 loop spans 14 amino acids. The CDR3 DNA is TGCGCCAGCAGCTTTGACAGGGGAAACACTGAAGCTTTCTTT. It is translated as CASSFDRGNTEAFF. The full variable domain, in which reference TRBV5-1 and TRBJ1-1 provide the parts outside the CDR3, is KAGVTQTPRYLIKTRGQQVTLSCSPISGHRSVSWYQQTPGQGLQFLFEYFSETQRNKGNFPGRFSGRQFSNSRSEMNVSTLELGDSALYLCASSFDRGNTEAFFGQGTRLTVV.

This chain connects TRBV11-3 to TRBJ2-7, with a tentative D call TRBD1 (8 bases). CDR3 size: 13 residues. Trimming pared 3 bases from V and 6 bases from J, leaving 12 bases between. CDR1 SGHNT and CDR2 YENEEA come from the germline V gene. The CDR3 DNA is TGTGCCAGCAGCTTTACAGGGGGGGGCGAGCAGTACTTC. Protein sequence: CASSFTGGGEQYF.

Details on this clone: A far larger clone is off by one base, so a read error is likely. The chain recombines TRBV4-3 with TRBJ1-2; 7 bases map to TRBD1. This CDR3 contains 15 residues. CDR1 and CDR2 from the germline V gene are LGHNA and YSLEER. With 0 bases clipped from V and 3 bases from J, the junction kept 4 bases outside the gene matches. Here the CDR3 reads CASSQDGTVDYGYTF. In DNA form, the CDR3 reads TGCGCCAGCAGCCAAGATGGGACAGTGGACTATGGCTACACCTTC.

This clone was counted only a few times. The chain employs TRBV28 and TRBJ2-5, with D unresolved. Germline V lookup: CDR1 MDHEN, CDR2 SYDVKM. The CDR3 extends over 16 amino acids. The V gene lost 4 bases and the J gene lost 2 bases, with 17 bases spanning the gap. For the CDR3, the DNA is TGTGCCAGCAGTTCCAATACATGGACCGTTCAAGAGACCCAGTACTTC. It specifies CASSSNTWTVQETQYF. The whole variable domain, remainder taken from reference TRBV28 and TRBJ2-5, is DVKVTQSSRYLVKRTGEKVFLECVQDMDHENMFWYRQDPGLGLRLIYFSYDVKMKEKGDIPEGYSVSREKKERFSLILESASTNQTSMYLCASSSNTWTVQETQYFGPGTRLLVL.

The chain couples TRBV7-3 to TRBJ2-3, with 7 bases fitting TRBD2. Per the germline V gene, CDR1 is SGHTA and CDR2 is FQGTGA. The V gene end was trimmed by 4 bases and the J gene end by 0 bases; junction bases not matched to a gene: 4. The CDR3 contains 15 residues. The CDR3 nucleotides read TGTGCCAGCAGCTGGCTAGCGGCTAGCACAGATACGCAGTATTTT. It specifies CASSWLAASTDTQYF.

In its sample, this clone was seen a few times. V and J are TRBV4-1 and TRBJ2-7, with TRBD2 as a possible D gene (6 bases). The germline V gene has CDR1 MGHRA and CDR2 YSYEKL. Deletions cut 2 bases from V and 2 bases from J, with 16 bases between. The CDR3 totals 16 residues. The CDR3 sequence: CASSQIPIAAAYEQYF. The DNA for the CDR3 is TGCGCCAGCAGCCAAATCCCCATAGCGGCGGCCTACGAGCAGTACTTC.

The J gene is TRBJ2-3, the V gene TRBV28; D gene uncertain. The germline V gene encodes CDR1 MDHEN and CDR2 SYDVKM. Trimming pared 8 bases from V and 4 bases from J, leaving 7 bases between. The CDR3 runs 11 residues. The CDR3 protein is CASGLADTQYF. The CDR3 coding sequence is TGTGCCAGCGGGTTGGCAGATACGCAGTATTTT.

The V call is TRBV15, the J call TRBJ2-2; D is possibly TRBD2 (6 bases). Germline CDR1 is LNHNV and CDR2 is YYDKDF (reference sequence). The CDR3 is 16 residues long. The V and J ends lost 1 base and 3 bases respectively, with 12 bases between them. CDR3 residues: CATSRAGVVHTGELFF. The CDR3 DNA is TGTGCCACCAGCAGAGCGGGGGTAGTGCACACCGGGGAGCTGTTTTTT.

To note about this clone: A far larger clone lies a single base away; this is likely a read error. The chain links TRBV30 to TRBJ1-2; D is perhaps TRBD1 (6 bases). This CDR3 spans 14 amino acids. Germline V lookup: CDR1 GTSNPN, CDR2 SVGIG (reference sequence). The V end lost 4 bases, the J end lost 6 bases, and 18 bases lay between the germline ends. DNA for the CDR3: TGTGCCTGGACCCCCTCTGAGACAGGCCATGGCTACACCTTC. Translation gives CAWTPSETGHGYTF.

The chain employs TRBV7-9 and TRBJ1-5; TRBD1 is a possible D gene (6 bases). The CDR3 has 13 residues. V lost 1 base and J 7 bases, leaving 8 bases between the germline ends. CDR1 is SEHNR and CDR2 is FQNEAQ in the germline V gene (reference sequence). The CDR3 sequence is CASSLDGGQPQHF. CDR3 in DNA: TGTGCCAGCAGCTTAGATGGGGGCCAGCCCCAGCATTTT.

The chain combines TRBV15 with TRBJ2-2; TRBD2 is a possible D gene (5 bases). V lost 3 bases, J lost 1 base, and 6 bases lay in between. Germline V CDR1 and CDR2: LNHNV, YYDKDF (reference sequence). CDR3 size: 14 residues. The CDR3 DNA follows: TGTGCCACCAGCAGTGGACTGAACACCGGGGAGCTGTTTTTT. Translated, it gives CATSSGLNTGELFF.

Regarding this clone: It differs at one base from a far larger clone, so likely a read error. The chain carries TRBV6-1 and TRBJ2-7; tentative D call: TRBD1 (6 bases). CDR1 is MNHNS, CDR2 SASEGT, per germline. The CDR3 consists of 15 residues. Trimming removed 2 bases at V and 8 bases at J, with 19 bases between. CDR3 in amino acids: CASSELAGVPSKQYF. The DNA for the CDR3 is TGTGCCAGCAGTGAACTGGCAGGGGTACCTTCCAAGCAGTACTTC.

The chain carries TRBV10-1 and TRBJ2-3; D remains unclear. Per germline, CDR1 WNHNN and CDR2 SYGVQD (reference sequence). The CDR3 contains 16 residues. V lost 3 bases and J 2 bases, leaving 15 bases between the germline ends. Here the CDR3 DNA reads TGCGCCAGCAGTGAACGGTCCGGATCCTTCACAGATACGCAGTATTTT. Encoded protein: CASSERSGSFTDTQYF.

The CDR3 sequence is CASSAQGSRGLLEQYF. In DNA, the CDR3 is TGTGCCAGCAGTGCCCAAGGATCCAGGGGGCTACTCGAGCAGTACTTC. The rearrangement links TRBV25-1 to TRBJ2-7, with 8 bases identical to TRBD1. The CDR3 is 16 residues long. V shed 4 bases, J shed 6 bases, and the junction held 14 bases outside the gene matches. Per germline, CDR1 MGHDK and CDR2 SYGVNS.

To note about this clone: In the same sample, other DNA sequences code for this CDR3. The rearrangement links TRBV15 to TRBJ1-1, with D perhaps TRBD1 (5 bases). CDR3 length: 15 amino acids. The germline V gene encodes CDR1 LNHNV and CDR2 YYDKDF (reference sequence). V lost 4 bases and J lost 5, with 17 bases in between. The CDR3 DNA sequence: TGTGCCACCAGCACGGCTAATTGGGGGGGGACTGAAGCTTTCTTT. Residues: CATSTANWGGTEAFF.

This clone was seen only once. The chain uses TRBV2 and TRBJ2-5; the match to TRBD2 covers 7 bases. The ends lost 4 bases at V and 2 bases at J; junction bases unmatched: 7. This CDR3 region has 15 residues. Germline CDR1 reads SNHLY; CDR2 reads FYNNEI. CDR3: CASSVMASGQETQYF. The CDR3 DNA reads TGTGCCAGCAGTGTAATGGCTAGCGGACAAGAGACCCAGTACTTC.

The J gene is TRBJ1-1, the V gene TRBV25-1; D perhaps matches TRBD1 (5 bases). CDR1 and CDR2 (germline): MGHDK, SYGVNS. The V gene lost 5 bases and the J gene lost 3 bases, with 13 bases spanning the gap. CDR3 size: 14 residues. CDR3 DNA: TGTGCCAGCAGTTCTCAGGGTAGGCACACTGAAGCTTTCTTT. Amino acids: CASSSQGRHTEAFF. The whole variable domain, filled in from reference TRBV25-1 and TRBJ1-1, reads EADIYQTPRYLVIGTGKKITLECSQTMGHDKMYWYQQDPGMELHLIHYSYGVNSTEKGDLSSESTVSRIRTEHFPLTLESARPSHTSQYLCASSSQGRHTEAFFGQGTRLTVV.

A few counts support this clone. The CDR3 reads CASSPNPQETQYF. CDR3 coding DNA: TGTGCCAGCTCACCAAACCCCCAAGAGACCCAGTACTTC. V usage is TRBV18 and J usage is TRBJ2-5; the D is unclear. The germline CDR1 and CDR2 sequences are KGHSH and LQKENI. The CDR3 length is 13 residues. The V gene lost 2 bases and the J gene lost 1 base, with 5 bases spanning the gap.

This clone was recorded only once. The chain uses TRBV29-1 and TRBJ2-3; D is uncertain. Trimming pared 4 bases from V and 0 bases from J, leaving 5 bases between. The germline V gene encodes CDR1 SQVTM and CDR2 ANQGSEA. The CDR3 is 12 amino acids. The CDR3 loop reads CSVVPSTDTQYF. The DNA of the CDR3 is TGCAGCGTTGTCCCTAGCACAGATACGCAGTATTTT.

The chain couples TRBV5-6 to TRBJ1-1; no clear D. From germline, CDR1 is SGHDT and CDR2 YYEEEE. V was trimmed by 0 bases and J by 2 bases, leaving 14 bases between them. The CDR3 has 16 amino acids. CDR3 in DNA: TGTGCCAGCAGCTTGGGTTTAGGTAGTATTAACACTGAAGCTTTCTTT. It is translated as CASSLGLGSINTEAFF.

The rearrangement links TRBV7-3 to TRBJ2-1, with D uncertain. The germline gives CDR1 SGHTA, CDR2 FQGTGA. Trimming shortened V by 3 bases and J by 9 bases, and 6 bases separated the two germline ends. This CDR3 has 11 residues. CDR3 nucleotide sequence: TGTGCCAGCAGCTTCGGGCCTGAGCAGTTCTTC. Translated, it gives CASSFGPEQFF.